Below, one T cell receptor (beta chain) is given with its context. Antigen unknown. The record originates from a study of beta chain features in type 1 diabetes. General study points: TCRB CDR3 length was moderately but significantly reduced in all four CD4+ subsets of Type 1 diabetes patients. Relative to healthy donors, patients appeared to have naive, central memory and Treg TCRB repertoires that were more similar.

Expressed TCRB transcripts were sequenced because the entire RNA isolate underwent reverse transcription. Method: immunoSEQ multiplex PCR; TCRdb's copy keeps in-frame clones and lacks some. Altogether over 100,000 clones are present, 30% to 50% being singletons, with the ten largest covering 0.06% to 0.075%. V lost 5 bases and J 0 bases, leaving 14 bases between the germline ends. Germline lookup yields CDR1 MNHEY and CDR2 SMNVEV (reference sequence). The CDR3 runs to 16 residues. The source of this sequence is a woman younger than 35 in good health. This rearrangement joins TRBV27 to TRBJ2-4; D possibly corresponds to TRBD1 (7 bases). Sequencing used stem cell memory CD4+ T cells from blood. The CDR3 sequence is CASSQQGGLAKNIQYF. Written as DNA, the CDR3 is TGTGCCAGCAGTCAGCAGGGGGGACTAGCCAAAAACATTCAGTACTTC.